This TCR beta chain was identified in a study of blood T cell repertoires in COVID-19 (dated by TCRdb to the early 2020s). For context, the study as a whole: Collaborator samples came from the United States, Italy and Spain and covered acute and convalescent phases of COVID-19. The prospective study material was composed of cDNA or gDNA derived from T cells, B-cell-depleted T cells, or PBMCs. Subjects who had been exposed to COVID-19, were actively infected with it, or had recovered from it provided the deeply sampled blood TCRbeta repertoires that made up the dataset. The repertoires were released in a freely available public database meant as a resource for research on the immune response to SARS-CoV-2. Samples were obtained from the ongoing ImmuneRACE study (first 160 participants) and from about 1,300 subjects provided by 6 global collaborators. Nearly every sample came with metadata listing a de-identified subject ID, COVID-19 status, age in years and sex. Where available, HLA class I and class II types were taken from metadata supplied by the sample provider and were not determined by assay-based typing. What the authors observed across the whole study: Clinical and demographic metadata were provided uncurated, with the amount varying by source and participant.

Participants in the prospective study were enrolled through a virtual design, were aged roughly 18 to 100 years, and lived in about 25 United States geographic areas. Cohort assignment in the prospective study relied on participant-reported clinical history from a screening survey and a study questionnaire. ImmuneRACE Cohort 3 recovered participants were defined by two consecutive negative NP/OP PCR tests, healthcare professional clearance, or symptom resolution. In the prospective study, whole blood, serum and a nasopharyngeal or oropharyngeal swab were collected from each participant by mobile phlebotomists. Prospective study participants could optionally give additional blood draws and questionnaires over a roughly 2-month period. Before DNA extraction, blood samples from the prospective study were shipped at room temperature or frozen. Remarks on this clone: The antigen it binds to is not known. No quality values exist for individual bases; no much larger clone is one base distant.

TCRbeta CDR3 regions were amplified from genomic DNA using the immunoSEQ Assay, a bias-controlled multiplex PCR. As for how the authors treated the data: Nucleated cell counts per sample were estimated from amplification of reference gene primers within the assay. To quantify the absolute abundance of each unique TCRbeta CDR3 rearrangement, sequence reads were collapsed and filtered. For each sample, productive Simpson clonality was calculated as the square root of Simpson's diversity index over productive rearrangements. This is the immuneACCESS table as TCRdb keeps it, with only in-frame sequences that have V and J called. A part of the clones is gone; compared with another copy, unresolved V genes explain less than half, and the rest is unexplained. V, J and clone size reflect that table, while D and trimming were determined from the DNA. The table for this sample lists 450,000 to 500,000 clones; around 90% of them were counted only once. The leading ten clones occupy 0.7% of the sample.

The TCR comes from a young woman who had recovered from COVID-19. Sequenced sample: PBMCs or T cells enriched from blood (not recorded which).

The CDR3 region: CASSRDRLTFNTEAFF. The bases read TGTGCCAGCAGCCGGGACAGACTTACGTTCAACACTGAAGCTTTCTTT. The chain links TRBV9 with TRBJ1-1, and 7 bases in between align with TRBD1. The germline V gene yields SGDLS for CDR1 and YYNGEE for CDR2. Inclusive of the bounding cysteine and phenylalanine, the CDR3 is 16 residues long. Solely the CDR3 DNA is kept, with 48 bases framed from the first base. Trimming removed 4 bases from V and 2 bases from J; the gene matches leave 11 bases unexplained.